The T cell receptor beta chain described here comes from a study of T-cell memory formation after mild COVID-19. TCRdb re-called the 5' RACE reads with MiXCR, one entry per CDR3 protein. Found here are just over 400,000 distinct CDR3 sequences, around a quarter of them singletons; the top ten hold roughly 14%. This CDR3 contains 15 residues. With 5 bases clipped from V and 0 bases from J, the junction kept 6 bases outside the gene matches. Germline loops: CDR1 SGHVS, CDR2 FQNEAQ. This clonotype occurred many times. This chain uses TRBV7-8 with TRBJ1-1, with 7 bases identical to TRBD1. The TCR was taken from an adult woman who had mild COVID-19 (a few samples of this study predate the infection). Cell type and time point are not known. The sequenced sample consisted of PBMCs or a T cell subset sorted from them (not recorded which). CDR3 in amino acids: CASSPGTVMNTEAFF. CDR3 bases: TGTGCCAGCAGCCCCGGGACAGTGATGAACACTGAAGCTTTCTTT.